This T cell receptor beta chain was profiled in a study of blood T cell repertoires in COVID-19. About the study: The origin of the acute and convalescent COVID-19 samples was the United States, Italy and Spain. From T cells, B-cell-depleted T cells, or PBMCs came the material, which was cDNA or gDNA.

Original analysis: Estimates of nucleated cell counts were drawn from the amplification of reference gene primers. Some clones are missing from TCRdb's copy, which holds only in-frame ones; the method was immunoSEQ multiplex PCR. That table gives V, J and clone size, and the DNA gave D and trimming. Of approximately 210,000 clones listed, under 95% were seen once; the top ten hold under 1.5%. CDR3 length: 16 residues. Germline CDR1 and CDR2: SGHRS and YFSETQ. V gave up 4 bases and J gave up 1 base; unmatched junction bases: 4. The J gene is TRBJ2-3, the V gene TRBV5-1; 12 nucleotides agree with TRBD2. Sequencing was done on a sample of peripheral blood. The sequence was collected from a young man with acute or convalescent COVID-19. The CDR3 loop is CASSHWTSGGTDTQYF. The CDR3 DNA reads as TGCGCCAGCAGCCACTGGACTAGCGGGGGCACAGATACGCAGTATTTT.